This T cell receptor (beta chain) was sequenced during a study of tumor-infiltrating lymphocytes in glioblastoma multiforme. Multiple V-beta primers and a C-beta primer amplified TCRB from RNA. TCRB cDNA was made from around 450 ng total RNA. TCRdb re-derived calls from the multiplex PCR reads in MiXCR, one entry per CDR3 protein. The sample records approximately 15,000 distinct CDR3 sequences, 70% to 75% being singletons. Study-wide points: Unequal TCR RNA per T cell might skew measured clone sizes.

Germline V gene sequence: CDR1 SGHAT, CDR2 FQDESV (reference sequence). This CDR3 is 12 amino acids long. Remarks on this clonotype: Its antigen remains unidentified. At one end, the junction sequence differs from germline, possibly due to a read error.

The sequencing sample was made of brain tumor tissue. The chain couples TRBV11-1 to TRBJ2-7, with D possibly called TRBD1 or TRBD2 (5 bases each). The sequence was collected from a male donor with glioblastoma. CDR3 sequence (DNA): TGCGCCAGCGGCGGACATGGGCGCGAGCAGTACTTC. Translating it yields CASGGHGREQYF.